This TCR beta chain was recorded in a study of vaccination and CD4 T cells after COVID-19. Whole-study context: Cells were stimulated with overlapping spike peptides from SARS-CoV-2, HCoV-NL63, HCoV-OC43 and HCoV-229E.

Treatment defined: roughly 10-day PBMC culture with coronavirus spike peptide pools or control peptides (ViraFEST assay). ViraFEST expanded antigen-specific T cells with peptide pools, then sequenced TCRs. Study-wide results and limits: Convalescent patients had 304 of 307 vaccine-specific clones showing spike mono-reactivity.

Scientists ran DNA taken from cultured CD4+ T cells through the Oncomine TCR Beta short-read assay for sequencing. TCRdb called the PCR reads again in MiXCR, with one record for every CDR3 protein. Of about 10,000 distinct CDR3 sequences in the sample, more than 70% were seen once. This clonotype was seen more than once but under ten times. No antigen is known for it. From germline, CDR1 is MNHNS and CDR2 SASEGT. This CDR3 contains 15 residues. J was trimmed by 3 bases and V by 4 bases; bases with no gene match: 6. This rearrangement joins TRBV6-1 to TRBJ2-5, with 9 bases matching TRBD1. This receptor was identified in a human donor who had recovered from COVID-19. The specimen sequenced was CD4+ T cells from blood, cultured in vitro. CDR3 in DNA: TGTGCCAGCAGTGGGCCTAGACAGGGGGAAGAGACCCAGTACTTC. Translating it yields CASSGPRQGEETQYF.